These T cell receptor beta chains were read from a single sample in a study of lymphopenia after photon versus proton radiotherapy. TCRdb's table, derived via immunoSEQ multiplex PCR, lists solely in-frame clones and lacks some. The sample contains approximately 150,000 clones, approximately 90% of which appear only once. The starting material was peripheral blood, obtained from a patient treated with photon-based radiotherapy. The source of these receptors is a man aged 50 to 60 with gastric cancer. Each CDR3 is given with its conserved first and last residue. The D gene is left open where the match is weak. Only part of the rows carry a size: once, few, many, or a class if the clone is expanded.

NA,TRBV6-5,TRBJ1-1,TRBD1,TGTGCCAGCAGTGAGACAGGGAGCAGGGCTGAAGCTTTCTTT,CASSETGSRAEAFF
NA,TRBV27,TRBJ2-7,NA,TGTGCCAGCAGTTTATTGAGTGCCCTGGGGGAGCAGTACTTC,CASSLLSALGEQYF
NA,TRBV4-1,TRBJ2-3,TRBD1,TGCGCCAGCAGCCTCGGACAGGGAGGCGATACGCAGTATTTT,CASSLGQGGDTQYF
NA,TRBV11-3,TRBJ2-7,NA,TGTGCCAGCAGCGATAACTACGAGCAGTACTTC,CASSDNYEQYF
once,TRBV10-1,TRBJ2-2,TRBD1,TGCGCCAGCGGGGGACAGGTGAACACCGGGGAGCTGTTTTTT,CASGGQVNTGELFF
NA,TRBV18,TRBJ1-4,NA,TGTGCCAGCTCACGGGGGACTGGTGAAAAACTGTTTTTT,CASSRGTGEKLFF
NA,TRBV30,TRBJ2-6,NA,TGTGCCTGGAGTAGAGGGGGGGCCAACGTCCTGACTTTC,CAWSRGGANVLTF
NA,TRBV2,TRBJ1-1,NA,TGTGCCAGCAGGGGCGGGGGTTTTGAAGCTTTCTTT,CASRGGGFEAFF
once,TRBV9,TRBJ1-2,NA,TGTGCCAGCAGCGTAGGAGGGGAGGGCTACACCTTC,CASSVGGEGYTF
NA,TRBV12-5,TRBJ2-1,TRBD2,TGTGCTAGTGGTTTGGGGGGACTAGCGGGAGGTTCCTACAATGAGCAGTTCTTC,CASGLGGLAGGSYNEQFF
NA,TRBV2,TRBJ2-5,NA,TGTGCCAGCAGTCTACAGGGCGGGGTGGAGACCCAGTACTTC,CASSLQGGVETQYF
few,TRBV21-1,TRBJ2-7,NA,TGTGCCAGCAGCAAATCGGCAGTCTTCTACGAGCAGTACTTC,CASSKSAVFYEQYF
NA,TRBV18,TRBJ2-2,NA,TGTGCCAGCTCACGGCAGACCACCGGGGAGCTGTTTTTT,CASSRQTTGELFF
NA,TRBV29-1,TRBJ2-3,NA,TGCAGCGTTGGCGGGGTAACTAGCACAGATACGCAGTATTTT,CSVGGVTSTDTQYF
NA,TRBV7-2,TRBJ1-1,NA,TGTGCCAGCAGCTTATGGGTTTCGAACACTGAAGCTTTCTTT,CASSLWVSNTEAFF
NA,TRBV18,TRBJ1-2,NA,TGTGCCAGCTCACCACAGACAGGACGTGGCTACACCTTC,CASSPQTGRGYTF
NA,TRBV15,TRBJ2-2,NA,TGTGCCACCAGCAGAGATAAAGCGGGTGGGAACACCGGGGAGCTGTTTTTT,CATSRDKAGGNTGELFF
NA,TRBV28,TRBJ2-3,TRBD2,TGTGCCAGCAGTTTCGCGGGACTAGCATACACAGATACGCAGTATTTT,CASSFAGLAYTDTQYF
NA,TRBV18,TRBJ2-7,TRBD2,TGTGCCAGCTCATTGCAGACTAGCGACTACGAGCAGTACTTC,CASSLQTSDYEQYF
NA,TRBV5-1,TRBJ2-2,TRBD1,TGCGCCAGCAGCACGGGACAGGCCACCGGGGAGCTGTTTTTT,CASSTGQATGELFF
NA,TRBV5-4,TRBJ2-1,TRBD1,TGTGCCAGCATATCCGGGACAGCAAACAATGAGCAGTTCTTC,CASISGTANNEQFF
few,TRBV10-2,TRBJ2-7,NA,TGCGCCAGCAGTGAGTTTGCCTACGAGCAGTACTTC,CASSEFAYEQYF
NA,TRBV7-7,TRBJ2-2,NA,TGTGCCAGCAGCTCCACCTGGCAGAACACCGGGGAGCTGTTTTTT,CASSSTWQNTGELFF
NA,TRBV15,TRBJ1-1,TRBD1,TGTGCCACCAGCAGAGATCGACAGGGGATCGAAGCTTTCTTT,CATSRDRQGIEAFF
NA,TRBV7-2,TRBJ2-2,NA,TGTGCCAGCAGCTTTTCGAAGACCGGGGAGCTGTTTTTT,CASSFSKTGELFF
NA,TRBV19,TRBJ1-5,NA,TGTGCCAGTAGTATAGAGGGAGGCCAGCCCCAGCATTTT,CASSIEGGQPQHF
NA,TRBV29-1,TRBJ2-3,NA,TGCAGCGTGAGTCGGAGGGAGACAGATACGCAGTATTTT,CSVSRRETDTQYF
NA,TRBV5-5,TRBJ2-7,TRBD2,TGTGCCAGCAGCTCTACCCCTAGCGGGAGCGGTTACGAGCAGTACTTC,CASSSTPSGSGYEQYF
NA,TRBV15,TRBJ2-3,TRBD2,TGTGCCACCAGCCTCCTGACTAGCGGCCTCACAGATACGCAGTATTTT,CATSLLTSGLTDTQYF
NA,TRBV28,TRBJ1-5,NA,TGTGCCAGCAGATCCTTGACCGCCCCTAATCAGCCCCAGCATTTT,CASRSLTAPNQPQHF
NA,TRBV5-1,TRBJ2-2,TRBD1,TGCGCCAGCAGCTTTCGGACAGGGGACACCGGGGAGCTGTTTTTT,CASSFRTGDTGELFF
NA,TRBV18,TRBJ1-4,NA,TGTGCCAGCTCAACCGGAACTAATGAAAAACTGTTTTTT,CASSTGTNEKLFF
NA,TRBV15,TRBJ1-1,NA,TGTGCCACCAGCAGAGTAGAAGGAAGCACTGAAGCTTTCTTT,CATSRVEGSTEAFF
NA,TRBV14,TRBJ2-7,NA,TGTGCCAGCAGCCAAGATTCACTAGCCTACGAGCAGTACTTC,CASSQDSLAYEQYF
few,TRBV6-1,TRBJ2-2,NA,TGTGCCAGCAGTGAACCCCTAGAAGGTAACACCGGGGAGCTGTTTTTT,CASSEPLEGNTGELFF
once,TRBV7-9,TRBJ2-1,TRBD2,TGTGCCAGCAGCTTATCTGCGGGAGTCCCCAATGAGCAGTTCTTC,CASSLSAGVPNEQFF
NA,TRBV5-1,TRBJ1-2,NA,TGCGCCAGCAGCTTGGAGGGGGTGAGGTATGGCTACACCTTC,CASSLEGVRYGYTF
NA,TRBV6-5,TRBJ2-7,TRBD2,TGTGCCAGCAGTTACTCTCCGGCTAGCGGCTACGAGCAGTACTTC,CASSYSPASGYEQYF
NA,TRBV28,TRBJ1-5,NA,TGTGCCAGCAGTCCCGCAGGCGGCAATCAGCCCCAGCATTTT,CASSPAGGNQPQHF
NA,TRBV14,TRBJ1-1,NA,TGTGCCAGCAGCCAAGATAGGGGGGCGGGCACTGAAGCTTTCTTT,CASSQDRGAGTEAFF
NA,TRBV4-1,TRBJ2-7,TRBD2,TGCGCCAGCAGCCAAGATTTAGCGGGGCGGGCCTACGAGCAGTACTTC,CASSQDLAGRAYEQYF
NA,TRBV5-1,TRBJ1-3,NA,TGCGCCAGCAGCCCATATGGATCTGGAAACACCATATATTTT,CASSPYGSGNTIYF
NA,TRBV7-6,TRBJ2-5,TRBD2,TGTGCCAGCAGCTTAGGGCTAGCGGGACTCCAAGAGACCCAGTACTTC,CASSLGLAGLQETQYF
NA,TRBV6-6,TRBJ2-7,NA,TGTGCCAGCAGTTACATGGGGGCCTCCTACGAGCAGTACTTC,CASSYMGASYEQYF
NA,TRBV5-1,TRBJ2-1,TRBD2,TGCGCCAGCAGCCCAAGACTAGCGGGAGATGAGCAGTTCTTC,CASSPRLAGDEQFF
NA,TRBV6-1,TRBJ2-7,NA,TGTGCCAGCAGTGACATCGGGGTAGGCGAGCAGTACTTC,CASSDIGVGEQYF